The clone carrying this TCR beta chain came up a few times. The sample belongs to a study of spatial heterogeneity in lung cancer. The overall study: Alpha-chain sequences were detected in numbers that were consistently lower than beta-chain sequences. Mean representation of each unique TCR and UMI combination in the raw reads exceeded 9.5 occurrences.

Trimming took 0 bases from V and 4 from J; bases not matched to a gene: 5. Per germline, CDR1 SGHRS and CDR2 YFSETQ. CDR3 length: 15 amino acids. As for time point: sample taken at primary tumor resection. Frozen PBMC, nontumor lung or tumor provided whole RNA, which was sequenced unsorted. Every TCR cDNA molecule bore a unique molecular identifier. One entry per CDR3 protein results from TCRdb running MiXCR on the 5' RACE reads. The top ten hold 55% to 65% of the sample, which has approximately 44,000 distinct CDR3 sequences, around 13% seen once. The V and J genes are TRBV5-1 and TRBJ1-1; 8 bases are a match to TRBD1. This clonotype originated in a male donor with early-stage non-small cell lung cancer. The input for sequencing was PBMCs, taken at surgery. CDR3 DNA sequence: TGCGCCAGCAGCTTGGCCGCAGGGGGCATCACTGAAGCTTTCTTT. Protein product: CASSLAAGGITEAFF.